Following are 20 T cell receptor beta chains from one sample sequenced in a study of PD-L1 blockade in urothelial cancer. Some clones are missing from TCRdb's copy, which holds only in-frame ones; the method was immunoSEQ multiplex PCR. The sample has roughly 40,000 clones; 70% to 85% are singletons. The sequences come from PBMCs, collected around atezolizumab (anti-PD-L1) treatment. These receptors originate from a man in his 70s with urothelial cancer.

The CDR3 nucleotides read TGTGCCAGCAGCTTCCCTAGCGGGATACGTATGGACACCGGGGAGCTGTTTTTT. It yields the protein CASSFPSGIRMDTGELFF. V usage is TRBV5-6 and J usage is TRBJ2-2, with 9 bases lining up with TRBD2. The junction had 11 bases not matched to a gene; V was cut back by 2 bases and J by 3 bases. The CDR3 is 18 amino acids. Germline V CDR1 and CDR2: SGHDT, YYEEEE.

This sequence joins TRBV6-5 and TRBJ2-2; 9 nucleotides line up with TRBD1. This CDR3 contains 15 residues. J lost 3 bases, V lost 6 bases, and 5 bases had no gene match. Looked up from germline, CDR1 is MNHEY and CDR2 is SVGAGI. CDR3 nucleotide sequence: TGTGCCAGCAGCGCTTGGACAGGGGACACCGGGGAGCTGTTTTTT. Amino acids: CASSAWTGDTGELFF.

This chain uses TRBV5-6 with TRBJ2-7, with a tentative D call TRBD2 (5 bases). The CDR3 contains 14 residues. Germline V gene data show CDR1 as SGHDT and CDR2 as YYEEEE. V was shortened by 7 bases and J by 7 bases, with 21 bases between the two germline ends. The CDR3 DNA reads TGTGCCAGCCACTTTGGCGGGCCAAGTTTGGAGCAGTACTTC. It codes for CASHFGGPSLEQYF.

The CDR3 region has the DNA TGTGCCAGCAGCTCAACTACCACCCAAGAGACCCAGTACTTC. This translates into CASSSTTTQETQYF. This sequence joins TRBV7-9 and TRBJ2-5, with D unclear. This CDR3 contains 14 residues. The germline V gene has CDR1 SEHNR and CDR2 FQNEAQ (reference sequence). The V and J ends lost 4 bases and 1 base respectively, with 10 bases between them.

V gene TRBV28 combines with J gene TRBJ2-7, with a possible D match to TRBD2 (5 bases). Germline V lookup: CDR1 MDHEN, CDR2 SYDVKM. The length of the CDR3 is 15 residues. V lost 5 bases and J 0 bases, leaving 14 bases between the germline ends. This CDR3 is CASSTGGGSSYEQYF. In nucleotides, the CDR3 is TGTGCCAGCAGTACGGGTGGCGGGTCCTCCTACGAGCAGTACTTC.

The CDR3 region has the DNA TGTGCCAGCAGTGAACGAGGGAGGACCTACGAGCAGTACTTC. Its protein is CASSERGRTYEQYF. V is TRBV6-1 and J is TRBJ2-7; a possible D gene is TRBD2 (6 bases). The CDR3 covers 14 residues. Germline CDR1 MNHNS, CDR2 SASEGT. Trimming removed 2 bases from V and 2 bases from J, with 10 bases in between.

V and J are TRBV6-5 and TRBJ2-1; D ambiguous. This CDR3 is 14 amino acids long. Trimming stripped 6 bases from V and 0 bases from J, with 9 bases between. Germline CDR1 MNHEY, CDR2 SVGAGI. CDR3 nucleotides: TGTGCCAGCAGACGAGAACCCTCCTACAATGAGCAGTTCTTC. Amino acids: CASRREPSYNEQFF.

This rearrangement joins TRBV28 to TRBJ2-1, with D perhaps TRBD2 (5 bases). The CDR3 loop spans 12 amino acids. Deletions cut 10 bases from V and 6 bases from J, with 13 bases between. Germline V lookup: CDR1 MDHEN, CDR2 SYDVKM. For the CDR3, the DNA is TGTGCCACCCTAACTAGAGGCAATGAGCAGTTCTTC. Protein product: CATLTRGNEQFF.

Here the CDR3 DNA reads TGTGCCAGCAGCTTAGTGGGACAGGGCTTTACAGGGAGGAAACTGTTTTTT. Its protein is CASSLVGQGFTGRKLFF. The chain couples TRBV7-8 to TRBJ1-4, with 9 bases identical to TRBD1. J was trimmed by 11 bases and V by 1 base; bases with no gene match: 14. Germline values: CDR1 SGHVS, CDR2 FQNEAQ. The CDR3 runs 17 residues.

The chain combines TRBV4-2 with TRBJ2-1, with TRBD1 as a possible D gene (5 bases). CDR1 LGHNA and CDR2 YNFKEQ come from the germline V gene. The length of the CDR3 is 18 residues. V lost 0 bases and J lost 5, with 20 bases in between. The CDR3, as DNA: TGTGCCAGCAGCCAAGAGGTTGGCCTCCAGGGAACCGACAATGAGCAGTTCTTC. It encodes CASSQEVGLQGTDNEQFF.

Comments on this clone: Different DNA sequences within this sample yield the same CDR3. The rearrangement links TRBV7-6 to TRBJ2-3; 9 bases are a match to TRBD1. The germline V gene has CDR1 SGHVS and CDR2 FNYEAQ. The CDR3 is made up of 14 amino acids. V trimming: 3 bases; J trimming: 3 bases; junction bases outside the gene matches: 1. CDR3 residues: CASSFGQGTDTQYF. For the CDR3, the DNA is TGTGCCAGCAGCTTCGGACAGGGGACAGATACGCAGTATTTT. Combining the CDR3 with reference TRBV7-6 and TRBJ2-3 gives the whole variable domain GAGVSQSPRYKVTKRGQDVALRCDPISGHVSLYWYRQALGQGPEFLTYFNYEAQQDKSGLPNDRFSAERPEGSISTLTIQRTEQRDSAMYRCASSFGQGTDTQYFGPGTRLTVL.

The chain recombines TRBV11-2 with TRBJ2-7, with TRBD2 matching over 7 bases. The germline CDR1 and CDR2 sequences are SGHAT and FQNNGV. Germline trimming cut 2 bases from V and 9 bases from J; bases unmatched to any gene: 22. CDR3 size: 18 residues. The CDR3 sequence: CASSLSVSREKTHMVQYF. The CDR3 bases are TGTGCCAGCAGCTTAAGTGTCTCGCGGGAGAAAACACATATGGTGCAGTACTTC. Filled out from reference TRBV11-2 and TRBJ2-7, the complete variable domain reads EAGVAQSPRYKIIEKRQSVAFWCNPISGHATLYWYQQILGQGPKLLIQFQNNGVVDDSQLPKDRFSAERLKGVDSTLKIQPAKLEDSAVYLCASSLSVSREKTHMVQYFGPGTRLTVT.

The chain recombines TRBV6-4 with TRBJ2-7; 10 bases match TRBD2. V gave up 3 bases and J gave up 3 bases; unmatched junction bases: 5. Per germline, CDR1 MRHNA and CDR2 SNTAGT. CDR3 length equals 15 residues. The CDR3 nucleotides read TGTGCCAGCAGTGAGCTAGCGGGAGAAGGCTACGAGCAGTACTTC. This translates into CASSELAGEGYEQYF.

The genes are TRBV6-1 and TRBJ2-7; 7 positions agree with TRBD2. CDR3 size: 13 residues. The germline gives CDR1 MNHNS, CDR2 SASEGT. V shed 2 bases and J 6 bases; nucleotides not matched to a gene: 4. The CDR3, as DNA: TGTGCCAGCAGTGAAATTGGGAGGGGCGAGCAGTACTTC. Translated, it gives CASSEIGRGEQYF.

This clone showed up just once. The rearrangement links TRBV5-4 to TRBJ2-5; tentatively, D is TRBD1 (6 bases). Looked up from germline, CDR1 is SGHNT and CDR2 is YYREEE (reference sequence). Trimming removed 4 bases at V and 1 base at J, with 11 bases between. The CDR3 has 14 amino acids. In DNA, the CDR3 is TGTGCCAGCAGCCCAACGGACAGCCAAGAGACCCAGTACTTC. This sequence encodes CASSPTDSQETQYF.

V and J are TRBV28 and TRBJ2-3; 7 positions match TRBD2. This CDR3 contains 17 residues. CDR1 is MDHEN and CDR2 is SYDVKM in the germline V gene. Trimming at V came to 1 base and at J to 1 base, leaving 8 bases not matched to a gene. CDR3 nucleotides: TGTGCCAGCAGTTTATCCGCTAGCGGAAAGCGCACAGATACGCAGTATTTT. Amino acids: CASSLSASGKRTDTQYF.

The chain carries TRBV10-3 and TRBJ1-1, with 8 bases matching TRBD1. The V gene's germline CDR1 is ENHRY and CDR2 SYGVKD. Unmatched junction bases numbered 6, after V lost 2 bases and J lost 4 bases. This CDR3 has 15 amino acids. In DNA, the CDR3 is TGTGCCATCAGTGAGGGATCGGACAGGGCCACTGAAGCTTTCTTT. It yields the protein CAISEGSDRATEAFF.

V usage is TRBV6-1 and J usage is TRBJ1-5, with 8 bases aligning to TRBD1. V was pared by 4 bases and J by 5 bases, with 10 bases of the junction left unmatched. This CDR3 region has 16 residues. The germline V gene encodes CDR1 MNHNS and CDR2 SASEGT. CDR3 bases: TGTGCCAGCAGTGCTCCCCCGACAGGGGTTCATCAGCCCCAGCATTTT. It is translated as CASSAPPTGVHQPQHF.

The chain employs TRBV9 and TRBJ2-6; no firm D call. The germline V gene encodes CDR1 SGDLS and CDR2 YYNGEE. The CDR3 totals 16 residues. Trimming left V 3 bases short and J 0 bases short, with 10 bases between. CDR3 loop: CASSAFYSSGANVLTF. CDR3 nucleotide sequence: TGTGCCAGCAGCGCCTTTTATAGCTCTGGGGCCAACGTCCTGACTTTC.

The chain combines TRBV4-2 with TRBJ2-7; 10 positions agree with TRBD2. This CDR3 contains 16 residues. V was pared by 1 base and J by 6 bases, with 9 bases of the junction left unmatched. Germline-derived CDR1 and CDR2 are LGHNA and YNFKEQ. The CDR3 DNA is TGTGCCAGCAGCCAAGTCCCGGCTAGCGGGAGATCCGAGCAGTACTTC. Translation gives CASSQVPASGRSEQYF.